The source of this TCR beta chain is a study of blood T cells in healthy people across ages. CDR3 length equals 15 residues. Germline V gene lookup returns CDR1 SNHLY and CDR2 FYNNEI. With 2 bases clipped from V and 5 bases from J, the junction kept 6 bases outside the gene matches. Every donor contributed ten milliliters of peripheral blood by blood draw. Primers used in a second PCR of about 7 to 12 cycles were a sample-barcoded 5' primer and a J-beta primer mix. TCRdb re-called the 5' RACE reads through MiXCR, storing one row per CDR3 protein. The table lists roughly 1.6 million distinct CDR3 sequences, around 36% of them singletons, with about 11% in the top ten.

J is TRBJ2-5 and V is TRBV2; 9 positions agree with TRBD2. The sequenced sample was blood. The TCR comes from a woman in her twenties or thirties in good health. The CDR3 bases are TGTGCCAGCAGTGAACGGCTAGCGGGGATTGAGACCCAGTACTTC. Translated: CASSERLAGIETQYF.